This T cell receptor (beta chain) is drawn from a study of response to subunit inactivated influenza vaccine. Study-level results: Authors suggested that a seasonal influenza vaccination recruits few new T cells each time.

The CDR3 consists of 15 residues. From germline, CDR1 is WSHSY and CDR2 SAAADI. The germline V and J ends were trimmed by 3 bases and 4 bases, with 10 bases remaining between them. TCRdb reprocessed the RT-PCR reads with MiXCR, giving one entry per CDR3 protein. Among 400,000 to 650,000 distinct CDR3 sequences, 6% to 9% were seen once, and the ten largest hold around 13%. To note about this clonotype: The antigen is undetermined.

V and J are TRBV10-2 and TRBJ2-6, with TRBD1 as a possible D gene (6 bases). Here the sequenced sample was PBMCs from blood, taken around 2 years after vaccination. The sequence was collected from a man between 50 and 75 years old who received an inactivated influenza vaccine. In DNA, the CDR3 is TGCGCCAGCAGTGACAGGGGCTCCGGGGCCAACGTCCTGACTTTC. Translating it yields CASSDRGSGANVLTF.